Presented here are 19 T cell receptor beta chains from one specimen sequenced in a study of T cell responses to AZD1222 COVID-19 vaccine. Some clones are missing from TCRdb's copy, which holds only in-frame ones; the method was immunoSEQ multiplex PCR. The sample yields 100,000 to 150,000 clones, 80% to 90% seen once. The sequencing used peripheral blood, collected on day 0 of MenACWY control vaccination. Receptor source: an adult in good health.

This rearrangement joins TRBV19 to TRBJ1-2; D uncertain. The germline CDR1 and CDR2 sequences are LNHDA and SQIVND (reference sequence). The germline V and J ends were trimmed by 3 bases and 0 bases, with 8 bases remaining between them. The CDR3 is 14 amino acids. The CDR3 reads CASSMQSSNYGYTF. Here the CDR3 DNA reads TGTGCCAGTAGTATGCAGTCTTCTAACTATGGCTACACCTTC.

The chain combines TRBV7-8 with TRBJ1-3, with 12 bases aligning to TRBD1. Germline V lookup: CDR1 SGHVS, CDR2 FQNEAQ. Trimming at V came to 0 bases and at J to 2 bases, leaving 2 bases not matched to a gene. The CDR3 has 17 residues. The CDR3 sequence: CASSLAGQGAPGNTIYF. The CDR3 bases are TGTGCCAGCAGCTTAGCGGGACAGGGGGCTCCTGGAAACACCATATATTTT.

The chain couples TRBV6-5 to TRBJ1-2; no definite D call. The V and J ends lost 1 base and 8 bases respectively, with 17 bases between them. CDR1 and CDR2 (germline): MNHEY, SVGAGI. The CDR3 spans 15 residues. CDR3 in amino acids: CASSYLGSGLAGYTF. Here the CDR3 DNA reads TGTGCCAGCAGTTACTTGGGGTCGGGGTTGGCGGGCTACACCTTC.

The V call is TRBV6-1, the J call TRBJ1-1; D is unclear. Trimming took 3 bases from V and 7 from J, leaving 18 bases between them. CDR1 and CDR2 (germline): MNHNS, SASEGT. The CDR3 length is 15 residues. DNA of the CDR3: TGTGCCAGCAGTGACCCCCGGGGAGGGAACCTTGAAGCTTTCTTT. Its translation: CASSDPRGGNLEAFF.

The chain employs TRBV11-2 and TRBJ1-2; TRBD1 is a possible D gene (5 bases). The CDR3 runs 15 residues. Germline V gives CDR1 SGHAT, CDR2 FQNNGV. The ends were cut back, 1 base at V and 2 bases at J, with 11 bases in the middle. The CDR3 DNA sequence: TGTGCCAGCAGCTTAGTAGCCAGGGTAAACTATGGCTACACCTTC. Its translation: CASSLVARVNYGYTF.

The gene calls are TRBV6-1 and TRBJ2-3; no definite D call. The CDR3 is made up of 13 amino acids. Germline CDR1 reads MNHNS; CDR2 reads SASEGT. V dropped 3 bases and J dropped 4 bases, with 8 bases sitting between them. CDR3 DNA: TGTGCCAGCAGTGACCGGATGGCAGATACGCAGTATTTT. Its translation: CASSDRMADTQYF.

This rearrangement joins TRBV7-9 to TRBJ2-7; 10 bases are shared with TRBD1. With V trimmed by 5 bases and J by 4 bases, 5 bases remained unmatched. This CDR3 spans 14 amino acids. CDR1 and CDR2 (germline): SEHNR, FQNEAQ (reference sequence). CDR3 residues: CASSPRDRGYEQYF. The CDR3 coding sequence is TGTGCCAGCAGCCCGAGGGACAGGGGTTACGAGCAGTACTTC.

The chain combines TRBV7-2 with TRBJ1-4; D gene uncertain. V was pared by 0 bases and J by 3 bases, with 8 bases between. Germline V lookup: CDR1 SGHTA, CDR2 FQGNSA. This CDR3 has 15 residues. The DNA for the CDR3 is TGTGCCAGCAGCTTAGCGGGGTCCCCTAATGAAAAACTGTTTTTT. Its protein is CASSLAGSPNEKLFF. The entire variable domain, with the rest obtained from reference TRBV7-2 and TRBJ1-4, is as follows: GAGVSQSPSNKVTEKGKDVELRCDPISGHTALYWYRQSLGQGLEFLIYFQGNSAPDKSGLPSDRFSAERTGGSVSTLTIQRTQQEDSAVYLCASSLAGSPNEKLFFGSGTQLSVL.

The CDR3 here is CASSLDYPQETQYF. CDR3 DNA sequence: TGTGCCAGCAGCTTGGACTACCCCCAAGAGACCCAGTACTTC. The chain has TRBV5-6 and TRBJ2-5; no clear D. Per germline, CDR1 SGHDT and CDR2 YYEEEE. This CDR3 is 14 amino acids long. The ends were cut back, 0 bases at V and 1 base at J, with 7 bases in the middle.

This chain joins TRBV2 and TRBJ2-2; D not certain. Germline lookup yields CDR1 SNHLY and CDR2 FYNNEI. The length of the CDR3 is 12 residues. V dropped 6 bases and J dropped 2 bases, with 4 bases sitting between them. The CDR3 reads CASSRNTGELFF. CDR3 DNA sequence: TGTGCCAGCAGCAGAAACACCGGGGAGCTGTTTTTT.

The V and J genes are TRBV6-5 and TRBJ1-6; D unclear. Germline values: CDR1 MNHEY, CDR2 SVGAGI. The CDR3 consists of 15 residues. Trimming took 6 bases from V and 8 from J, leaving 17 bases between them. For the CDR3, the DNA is TGTGCCAGCAGGACAAATTACCGGGATTATTCACCCCTCCACTTT. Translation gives CASRTNYRDYSPLHF.

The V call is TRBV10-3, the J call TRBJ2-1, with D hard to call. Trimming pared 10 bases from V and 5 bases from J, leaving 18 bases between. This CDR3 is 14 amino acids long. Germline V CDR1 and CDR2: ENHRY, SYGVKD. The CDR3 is CATSIRGADNEQFF. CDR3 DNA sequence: TGTGCCACTTCCATACGAGGCGCAGACAATGAGCAGTTCTTC.

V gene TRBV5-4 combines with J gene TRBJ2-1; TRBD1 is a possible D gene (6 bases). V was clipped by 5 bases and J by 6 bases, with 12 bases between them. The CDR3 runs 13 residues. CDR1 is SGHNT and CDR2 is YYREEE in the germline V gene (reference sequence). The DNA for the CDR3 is TGTGCCAGCAGGTCATGGACAGCCAATGAGCAGTTCTTC. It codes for CASRSWTANEQFF. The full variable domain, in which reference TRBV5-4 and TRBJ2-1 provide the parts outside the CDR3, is ETGVTQSPTHLIKTRGQQVTLRCSSQSGHNTVSWYQQALGQGPQFIFQYYREEENGRGNFPPRFSGLQFPNYSSELNVNALELDDSALYLCASRSWTANEQFFGPGTRLTVL.

The CDR3 is CASSQDTTFGIHEQFF. The CDR3 DNA sequence: TGTGCCAGCTCTCAAGACACAACTTTCGGGATCCATGAGCAGTTCTTC. The chain uses TRBV18 and TRBJ2-1; maybe TRBD2 (5 bases). Germline V gives CDR1 KGHSH, CDR2 LQKENI. V lost 6 bases to trimming and J lost 8 bases, with 23 bases between them. CDR3 length: 16 amino acids.

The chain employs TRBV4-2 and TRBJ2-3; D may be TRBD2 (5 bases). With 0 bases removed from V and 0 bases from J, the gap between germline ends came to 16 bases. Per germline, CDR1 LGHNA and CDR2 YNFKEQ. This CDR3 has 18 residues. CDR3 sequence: CASSQESPASISTDTQYF. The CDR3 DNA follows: TGTGCCAGCAGCCAAGAAAGTCCGGCTAGCATAAGCACAGATACGCAGTATTTT.

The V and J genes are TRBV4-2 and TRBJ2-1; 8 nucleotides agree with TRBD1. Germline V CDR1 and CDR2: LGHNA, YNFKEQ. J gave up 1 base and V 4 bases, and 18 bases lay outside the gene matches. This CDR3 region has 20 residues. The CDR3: CASSLQAVAGQAMSYNEQFF. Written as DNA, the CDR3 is TGTGCCAGCAGCCTACAAGCGGTGGCGGGACAGGCTATGTCCTACAATGAGCAGTTCTTC.

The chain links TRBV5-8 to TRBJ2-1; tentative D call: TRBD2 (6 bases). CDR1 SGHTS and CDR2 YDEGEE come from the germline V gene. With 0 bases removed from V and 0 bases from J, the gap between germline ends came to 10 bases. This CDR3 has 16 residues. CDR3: CASSLVAVSSYNEQFF. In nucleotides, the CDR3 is TGTGCCAGCAGCTTGGTAGCGGTGAGCTCCTACAATGAGCAGTTCTTC.

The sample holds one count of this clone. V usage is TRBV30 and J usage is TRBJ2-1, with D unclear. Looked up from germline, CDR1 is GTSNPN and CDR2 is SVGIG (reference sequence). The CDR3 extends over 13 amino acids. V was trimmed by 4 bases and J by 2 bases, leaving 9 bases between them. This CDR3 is CAWKGGTYNEQFF. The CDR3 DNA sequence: TGTGCCTGGAAGGGTGGCACCTACAATGAGCAGTTCTTC.

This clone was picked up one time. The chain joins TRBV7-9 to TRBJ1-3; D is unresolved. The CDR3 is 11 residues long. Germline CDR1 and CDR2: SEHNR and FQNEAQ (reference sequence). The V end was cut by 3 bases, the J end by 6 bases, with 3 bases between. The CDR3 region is CASSLENTIYF. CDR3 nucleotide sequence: TGTGCCAGCAGCTTGGAAAACACCATATATTTT.